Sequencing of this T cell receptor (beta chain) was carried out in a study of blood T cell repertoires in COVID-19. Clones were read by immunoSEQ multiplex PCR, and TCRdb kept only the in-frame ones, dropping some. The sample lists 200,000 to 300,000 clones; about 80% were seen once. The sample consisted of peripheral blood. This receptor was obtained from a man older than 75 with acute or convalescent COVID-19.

In nucleotides, the CDR3 is TGTGCCAGCAGTGAATCTACCCTTAAGAGGGCTGAAGCTTTCTTT. Its protein is CASSESTLKRAEAFF. This chain uses TRBV2 with TRBJ1-1; D ambiguous. V dropped 2 bases and J dropped 6 bases, with 16 bases sitting between them. The V gene's germline CDR1 is SNHLY and CDR2 FYNNEI. This CDR3 has 15 residues.